The entry that follows covers one TCR beta chain sequence. This sample stems from a study of blood T cell repertoires in COVID-19. Background on the study: Collection of acute and convalescent COVID-19 samples took place in the United States, Italy and Spain. Sources were T cells, B-cell-depleted T cells, or PBMCs; the material itself was cDNA or gDNA.

The germline V gene encodes CDR1 SGHRS and CDR2 YFSETQ. The V and J ends lost 4 bases and 1 base, in that order; junction bases with no gene match: 5. The CDR3 is 15 amino acids. Authors' processing steps: How many nucleated cells were present was estimated from reference gene primer amplification. Here immunoSEQ multiplex PCR was the method, and the copy in TCRdb shows in-frame clones only, minus some. V and J calls plus clone size are reproduced from that table; the DNA served to infer D and trimming. The sample holds under 400,000 clones, 70% to 90% seen once. The sequence was collected from a woman aged 25-40 years with COVID-19, enrolled during active disease. The sequencing sample was made of peripheral blood. The chain couples TRBV5-1 to TRBJ1-1; 9 positions agree with TRBD1. CDR3 region: CASSAWTGENTEAFF. The CDR3 nucleotides are TGCGCCAGCAGCGCCTGGACAGGGGAGAACACTGAAGCTTTCTTT. The full variable domain, in which reference TRBV5-1 and TRBJ1-1 provide the parts outside the CDR3, is KAGVTQTPRYLIKTRGQQVTLSCSPISGHRSVSWYQQTPGQGLQFLFEYFSETQRNKGNFPGRFSGRQFSNSRSEMNVSTLELGDSALYLCASSAWTGENTEAFFGQGTRLTVV.